The 3 T cell receptor beta chains below were found in one sample sequenced in a study of T cells after yellow fever vaccination. TCRdb reanalysed the 5' RACE reads using MiXCR and keeps one entry per CDR3 protein. The sample contains 300,000 to 400,000 distinct CDR3 sequences, around 13% of which appear only once. Sequencing was performed on CD4+ T cells sorted from PBMCs, taken 15 days after the yellow fever booster vaccination. These receptors originate from a man aged 18 to 29 who received the YFV17D yellow fever vaccine.

The table lists this clonotype with a few counts. The V gene is TRBV20-1, the J gene TRBJ2-3; D could derive from TRBD1 or TRBD2 (6 bases each). V shed 7 bases and J shed 4 bases, with 18 bases lying between them. Per the germline V gene, CDR1 is DFQATT and CDR2 is SNEGSKA (reference sequence). The CDR3 extends over 14 amino acids. CDR3 nucleotides: TGCAGTGTAGATATTAGGGGGGAAGCAGATACGCAGTATTTT. Encoded protein: CSVDIRGEADTQYF.

This clonotype was seen ten or more times. The chain joins TRBV6-2 or TRBV6-3 to TRBJ2-2; 7 nucleotides align to TRBD1. Germline values: CDR1 MNHEY, CDR2 SVGEGT. The J segment lost 4 bases and the V segment lost 6 bases, leaving 14 bases of the junction unmatched. The CDR3 totals 17 residues. The CDR3 coding sequence is TGTGCCAGCAGCTATAATCCTATCCGGGACAGCACCGGGGAGCTGTTTTTT. Its protein is CASSYNPIRDSTGELFF.

The V gene is TRBV6-5, the J gene TRBJ1-5, with 7 positions matching TRBD1. The CDR3 consists of 12 residues. V lost 6 bases, J lost 6 bases, and 2 bases stayed unmatched. The germline gives CDR1 MNHEY, CDR2 SVGAGI. DNA for the CDR3: TGTGCCAGCAGGACAGGGATTCAGCCCCAGCATTTT. This translates into CASRTGIQPQHF.